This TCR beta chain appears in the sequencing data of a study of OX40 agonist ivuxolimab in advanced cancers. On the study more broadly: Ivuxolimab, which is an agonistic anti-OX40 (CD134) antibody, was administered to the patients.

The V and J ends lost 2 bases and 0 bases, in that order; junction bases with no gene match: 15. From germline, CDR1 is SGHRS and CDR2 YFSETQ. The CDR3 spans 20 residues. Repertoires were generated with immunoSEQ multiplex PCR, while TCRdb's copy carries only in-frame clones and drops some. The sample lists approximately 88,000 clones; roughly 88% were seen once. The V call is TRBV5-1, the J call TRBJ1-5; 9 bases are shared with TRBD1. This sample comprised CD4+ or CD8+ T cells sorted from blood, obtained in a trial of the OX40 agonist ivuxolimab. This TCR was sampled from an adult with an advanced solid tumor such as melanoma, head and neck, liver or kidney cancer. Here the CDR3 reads CASSFFLTGTGPHSNQPQHF. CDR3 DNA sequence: TGCGCCAGCAGCTTTTTCCTTACCGGGACAGGGCCCCATAGCAATCAGCCCCAGCATTTT.